These 14 T cell receptor beta chains were all obtained from the same sample, sequenced in a study of blood T cell repertoires in COVID-19. Profiled with immunoSEQ multiplex PCR; TCRdb holds only in-frame clones, not every one. The repertoire consists of some 120,000 clones, with roughly nine tenths occurring once and the leading ten covering approximately 3.5%. Sequenced material: peripheral blood. The receptors derive from a man in his forties or fifties with active COVID-19.

This rearrangement joins TRBV24-1 to TRBJ2-5; D uncertain. CDR1 is KGHDR, CDR2 SFDVKD, per germline. V dropped 4 bases and J dropped 4 bases, with 15 bases sitting between them. The CDR3 is 15 amino acids. The CDR3 sequence: CATSDPKENLETQYF. CDR3 coding DNA: TGTGCCACCAGTGACCCTAAAGAGAATCTAGAGACCCAGTACTTC.

J is TRBJ2-5 and V is TRBV29-1, with 8 nucleotides matching TRBD1. Germline CDR1 is SQVTM and CDR2 is ANQGSEA. V lost 5 bases to trimming and J lost 5 bases; unmatched junction nucleotides: 10. The CDR3 has 14 residues. Here the CDR3 reads CSVSQGAGVETQYF. The CDR3 DNA sequence: TGCAGCGTTTCTCAGGGGGCAGGGGTGGAGACCCAGTACTTC.

This chain links TRBV5-1 with TRBJ2-2; 14 bases match TRBD2. This CDR3 region has 18 residues. The germline gives CDR1 SGHRS, CDR2 YFSETQ. With 3 bases clipped from V and 0 bases from J, the junction kept 4 bases outside the gene matches. The CDR3 reads CASSSGLAGAANTGELFF. DNA of the CDR3: TGCGCCAGCAGCTCGGGACTAGCGGGAGCCGCGAACACCGGGGAGCTGTTTTTT.

The genes are TRBV2 and TRBJ1-2; D is undetermined. The CDR3 is 14 residues long. CDR1 is SNHLY and CDR2 is FYNNEI in the germline V gene. V gave up 2 bases and J gave up 4 bases, with 11 bases separating them. CDR3 in amino acids: CASSEFREAYGYTF. In DNA form, the CDR3 reads TGTGCCAGCAGTGAATTCCGGGAAGCCTATGGCTACACCTTC.

This chain connects TRBV5-4 to TRBJ1-1; D remains unclear. V lost 0 bases and J 4 bases, leaving 10 bases between the germline ends. The CDR3 loop spans 14 amino acids. CDR1 and CDR2 from the germline V gene are SGHNT and YYREEE (reference sequence). CDR3 in DNA: TGTGCCAGCAGCTTGGTTCAGGATTTCACTGAAGCTTTCTTT. Its protein product is CASSLVQDFTEAFF.

This chain links TRBV7-9 with TRBJ2-6, with 9 bases identical to TRBD1. Trimming removed 1 base from V and 3 bases from J; junction bases left unmatched: 7. Looked up from germline, CDR1 is SEHNR and CDR2 is FQNEAQ (reference sequence). The CDR3 spans 18 residues. The CDR3 sequence is CASSLGPGQGFGANVLTF. As DNA, the CDR3 is TGTGCCAGCAGCTTAGGACCGGGACAGGGCTTTGGGGCCAACGTCCTGACTTTC.

The chain combines TRBV7-9 with TRBJ2-2, with a weak D call TRBD1 (6 bases). Germline V CDR1 and CDR2: SEHNR, FQNEAQ (reference sequence). V was shortened by 0 bases and J by 0 bases, with 11 bases between the two germline ends. This CDR3 has 17 amino acids. The chain's CDR3 is CASSLAVTGTNTGELFF. CDR3 sequence (DNA): TGTGCCAGCAGCTTAGCGGTGACAGGCACGAACACCGGGGAGCTGTTTTTT.

V and J are TRBV19 and TRBJ1-1, with D hard to call. The germline CDR1 and CDR2 sequences are LNHDA and SQIVND (reference sequence). The CDR3 is 13 residues long. The ends were cut back, 2 bases at V and 0 bases at J, with 4 bases in the middle. In nucleotides, the CDR3 is TGTGCCAGTAGTATAACTCTGAACACTGAAGCTTTCTTT. It codes for CASSITLNTEAFF.

This rearrangement joins TRBV9 to TRBJ2-3; 11 nucleotides line up with TRBD2. The CDR3 totals 15 residues. The junction had 4 bases not matched to a gene; V was cut back by 4 bases and J by 3 bases. The V gene's germline CDR1 is SGDLS and CDR2 YYNGEE. The CDR3 bases are TGTGCCAGCAGCCCGCGACTAGCGGGAACAGATACGCAGTATTTT. This sequence encodes CASSPRLAGTDTQYF.

This rearrangement joins TRBV19 to TRBJ1-1; D is uncertain. CDR1 is LNHDA, CDR2 SQIVND, per germline (reference sequence). V was shortened by 9 bases and J by 8 bases, with 13 bases between the two germline ends. CDR3 length: 11 residues. CDR3 DNA: TGTGCCAGCGTGCGGGCGACAGAAGCTTTCTTT. Protein product: CASVRATEAFF.

In this sample, this clone turned up once. This chain joins TRBV7-8 and TRBJ2-3; 7 positions agree with TRBD1. This CDR3 contains 16 residues. The junction had 16 bases not matched to a gene; V was cut back by 6 bases and J by 7 bases. Germline V gene lookup returns CDR1 SGHVS and CDR2 FQNEAQ. In nucleotides, the CDR3 is TGTGCCAGCAGTTTCACTGCCTGGACAGGACTTCATACGCAGTATTTT. Amino acids: CASSFTAWTGLHTQYF.

CDR3 protein: CASSPATSGSTGEQYV. CDR3 bases: TGTGCCAGCTCACCGGCGACTAGCGGGAGTACTGGAGAGCAGTACGTC. The V gene is TRBV18, the J gene TRBJ2-7; 12 bases agree with TRBD2. Germline V lookup: CDR1 KGHSH, CDR2 LQKENI. CDR3 length: 16 amino acids. With V trimmed by 3 bases and J by 7 bases, 10 bases remained unmatched.

The chain employs TRBV5-1 and TRBJ1-3; D is undetermined. Trimming shortened V by 4 bases and J by 2 bases, and 13 bases separated the two germline ends. The CDR3 runs 15 residues. Per the germline V gene, CDR1 is SGHRS and CDR2 is YFSETQ. The CDR3 spells CASSPSGATGNTIYF. DNA for the CDR3: TGCGCCAGCAGCCCCTCAGGTGCCACTGGAAACACCATATATTTT.

CDR3 sequence (DNA): TGCGCCAGCAGCCCTCAGGGGGACTACGAGCAGTACTTC. Protein product: CASSPQGDYEQYF. This sequence joins TRBV5-1 and TRBJ2-7, with 7 bases identical to TRBD1. Germline values: CDR1 SGHRS, CDR2 YFSETQ. The V gene end was trimmed by 4 bases and the J gene end by 3 bases; junction bases not matched to a gene: 4. This CDR3 has 13 residues.